Listed below are T cell receptor beta chains from one sample, sequenced in a study of cytomegalovirus exposure and HLA in healthy donors. Data came from immunoSEQ multiplex PCR; TCRdb stores just in-frame clones and leaves some out. The sample holds about 180,000 clones, roughly 80% seen once. Sequences were obtained from PBMCs. These TCRs come from a man between 60 and 70 years old in good health and CMV-seronegative. Both conserved end residues are part of each CDR3. D genes are given only for firm matches. Part of the rows lack a size; the others show once, few, many or a class for expanded clones.

>TRBV6-5|-|-|TRBJ1-6
CASSYSINSPLHF
TGTGCCAGCAGTTACTCCATCAATTCACCCCTCCACTTT
>TRBV7-9|-|TRBD1|TRBJ1-5
CASSLGTGLNQPQHF
TGTGCCAGCAGCCTCGGGACAGGGCTTAATCAGCCCCAGCATTTT
>TRBV5-4|-|-|TRBJ2-5
CASSFTGLETQYF
TGTGCCAGCAGCTTTACAGGGTTGGAGACCCAGTACTTC
>TRBV19|-|-|TRBJ2-5
CASSMVGGPETQYF
TGTGCCAGTAGTATGGTTGGGGGCCCAGAGACCCAGTACTTC
>TRBV28|-|-|TRBJ2-6
CASSRTGIGANVLTF
TGTGCCAGCAGCCGTACAGGGATCGGGGCCAACGTCCTGACTTTC
>TRBV6-1|few|-|TRBJ1-5
CASSEGRSGQPQHF
TGTGCCAGCAGTGAGGGGCGGTCTGGGCAGCCCCAGCATTTT
>TRBV5-4|-|-|TRBJ2-7
CASSAGAGQVPYEQYF
TGTGCCAGCAGCGCGGGAGCGGGACAGGTTCCCTACGAGCAGTACTTC
>TRBV5-6|once|-|TRBJ2-1
CASSPGTRPSYNEQFF
TGTGCCAGCAGCCCGGGGACAAGGCCGTCCTACAATGAGCAGTTCTTC
>TRBV9|once|TRBD2|TRBJ2-3
CASSGSAGGPGGTDTQYF
TGTGCCAGCAGCGGGTCAGCGGGAGGGCCTGGAGGCACAGATACGCAGTATTTT
>TRBV4-1|-|-|TRBJ2-1
CASSQDNPGIHNEQFF
TGCGCCAGCAGCCAAGATAACCCAGGGATTCACAATGAGCAGTTCTTC
>TRBV6-1|-|-|TRBJ1-1
CASSESGLVEAFF
TGTGCCAGCAGTGAATCAGGGCTTGTTGAAGCTTTCTTT
>TRBV7-6|-|-|TRBJ2-7
CASSLDRVEQYF
TGTGCCAGCAGCTTAGACCGGGTTGAGCAGTACTTC
>TRBV28|-|-|TRBJ2-7
CASSLFTVNEQYF
TGTGCCAGCAGTTTGTTTACAGTGAACGAGCAGTACTTC
>TRBV27|-|TRBD2|TRBJ2-7
CASSPRLAGDAYEQYF
TGTGCCAGCAGCCCCCGACTAGCGGGGGATGCCTACGAGCAGTACTTC
>TRBV14|-|-|TRBJ1-2
CASSPSFNYGYTF
TGTGCCAGCAGCCCCTCCTTTAACTATGGCTACACCTTC
>TRBV6-5|-|TRBD2|TRBJ2-3
CASSSLSGRGSDTQYF
TGTGCCAGCAGTTCTTTAAGCGGGAGAGGCTCAGATACGCAGTATTTT
>TRBV18|-|-|TRBJ1-5
CASSLSRQDHQPQHF
TGTGCCAGCTCACTCAGCCGACAAGATCATCAGCCCCAGCATTTT